A single sample gave rise to the 27 T cell receptor beta chains below, sequenced in a study of blood T cell repertoires in COVID-19. Using immunoSEQ multiplex PCR, the repertoire was profiled, and TCRdb retains in-frame clones only, with some absent. The data show around 210,000 clones, around nine tenths seen once. The sequenced sample was peripheral blood. Source of these receptors: a man in his forties or fifties with COVID-19, enrolled during active disease.

In its sample, this clone was seen a few times. The rearrangement links TRBV5-4 to TRBJ2-2; 11 positions match TRBD2. Losses at the gene ends were 4 bases for V and 6 bases for J; bases not matched to a gene: 8. The germline V gene encodes CDR1 SGHNT and CDR2 YYREEE (reference sequence). The CDR3 has 16 residues. The DNA of the CDR3 is TGTGCCAGCAGCCCGCTTGGGACTAGCGGTGCCGGGGAGCTGTTTTTT. This gives the protein CASSPLGTSGAGELFF.

In regard to this clone: One end of the junction does not line up with germline, which may come from a read error. This chain connects TRBV2 to TRBJ2-1; D may be TRBD2 (6 bases). The CDR3 spans 15 residues. Germline loops: CDR1 SNHLY, CDR2 FYNNEI. DNA for the CDR3: TGTGCCAGCAGTGAACCGGGAGTGTCCTGCAATGAGCAGTTCTTC. It encodes CASSEPGVSCNEQFF.

The chain links TRBV7-3 to TRBJ1-1; unclear D gene. This CDR3 is 15 amino acids long. CDR1 and CDR2 from the germline V gene are SGHTA and FQGTGA. V lost 2 bases and J lost 0, with 10 bases in between. Written as DNA, the CDR3 is TGTGCCAGCAGCTTAGGTCCGAGCATGAACACTGAAGCTTTCTTT. This codes for CASSLGPSMNTEAFF.

The DNA for the CDR3 is TGTGCCAGCAGTCGGCCAGGGAACACTGAAGCTTTCTTT. It is translated as CASSRPGNTEAFF. The V call is TRBV27, the J call TRBJ1-1; no definite D call. Trimming left V 5 bases short and J 1 base short, with 8 bases between. The CDR3 has 13 residues. In germline, CDR1 is MNHEY, CDR2 SMNVEV (reference sequence).

This chain joins TRBV5-6 and TRBJ1-2, with TRBD1 matching 9 bases. The CDR3 extends over 17 amino acids. V gave up 4 bases and J gave up 4 bases; unmatched junction bases: 14. Germline CDR1 reads SGHDT; CDR2 reads YYEEEE. This CDR3 reads CASSKDRTGALIYGYTF. CDR3 nucleotides: TGTGCCAGCAGCAAGGATAGGACAGGGGCTCTTATCTATGGCTACACCTTC.

The chain carries TRBV28 and TRBJ1-2; D not resolved. This CDR3 has 12 residues. The germline gives CDR1 MDHEN, CDR2 SYDVKM. The V and J ends lost 2 bases and 3 bases respectively, with 4 bases between them. This CDR3 is CASSLGDYGYTF. CDR3 nucleotide sequence: TGTGCCAGCAGTTTAGGAGACTATGGCTACACCTTC.

The chain recombines TRBV6-6 with TRBJ1-3; no definite D call. This CDR3 has 14 residues. The V gene lost 1 base and the J gene lost 6 bases, with 10 bases spanning the gap. CDR1 MNHNY and CDR2 SVGAGI come from the germline V gene (reference sequence). The CDR3 reads CASSYLKESNTIYF. In nucleotides, the CDR3 is TGTGCCAGCAGTTACTTAAAGGAGTCAAACACCATATATTTT.

On this clone itself: Germline and junction disagree at one end, which may indicate a read error. The genes are TRBV27 and TRBJ2-1; D is perhaps TRBD2 (5 bases). This CDR3 is 16 amino acids long. Germline V CDR1 and CDR2: MNHEY, SMNVEV (reference sequence). CDR3 sequence reads: CASSLQNTVLGWVLVF. In DNA, the CDR3 is TGTGCCAGCAGTTTGCAGAATACCGTACTAGGGTGGGTATTAGTCTTC.

The chain joins TRBV6-5 to TRBJ1-4; D is unclear. The germline gives CDR1 MNHEY, CDR2 SVGAGI. The CDR3 loop spans 15 amino acids. Trimming shortened V by 0 bases and J by 0 bases, and 5 bases separated the two germline ends. The CDR3, as DNA: TGTGCCAGCAGTTACTCCCCTGCAACTAATGAAAAACTGTTTTTT. Amino acids: CASSYSPATNEKLFF.

J is TRBJ2-2 and V is TRBV27; D perhaps matches TRBD1 (6 bases). Looked up from germline, CDR1 is MNHEY and CDR2 is SMNVEV (reference sequence). V was cut by 5 bases and J by 1 base, with 8 bases left in between. This CDR3 is built from 14 residues. CDR3 nucleotides: TGTGCCAGCAGTCAGGACAGGAACACCGGGGAGCTGTTTTTT. As protein: CASSQDRNTGELFF.

V gene TRBV7-8 combines with J gene TRBJ2-2; 8 bases are shared with TRBD2. Germline loops: CDR1 SGHVS, CDR2 FQNEAQ. The CDR3 loop spans 16 amino acids. V was clipped by 3 bases and J by 4 bases; unmatched bases: 7. The chain's CDR3 is CASSFQALAATGELFF. In DNA, the CDR3 is TGTGCCAGCAGCTTCCAGGCACTAGCGGCCACCGGGGAGCTGTTTTTT.

V is TRBV24-1 and J is TRBJ2-1, with D possibly TRBD1 on 5 matching bases. V lost 5 bases and J lost 3, with 7 bases in between. Germline V lookup: CDR1 KGHDR, CDR2 SFDVKD. The CDR3 runs 13 residues. The CDR3 is CATSGTFYNEQFF. The CDR3 DNA sequence: TGTGCCACCAGTGGGACATTCTACAATGAGCAGTTCTTC.

This chain uses TRBV18 with TRBJ1-2; 7 nucleotides agree with TRBD1. The CDR3 has 17 residues. V lost 3 bases and J lost 0; bases outside the gene matches: 10. Germline loops: CDR1 KGHSH, CDR2 LQKENI. In nucleotides, the CDR3 is TGTGCCAGCTCACCCGTCGCGGACAGGCTAGCTAACTATGGCTACACCTTC. Translating gives CASSPVADRLANYGYTF.

The genes are TRBV6-4 and TRBJ2-7; 8 nucleotides match TRBD1. The junction had 10 bases not matched to a gene; V was cut back by 0 bases and J by 3 bases. Per germline, CDR1 MRHNA and CDR2 SNTAGT. This CDR3 has 17 amino acids. The DNA of the CDR3 is TGTGCCAGCAGTGACTCGCCCATCCAGGGGGCTCTCTACGAGCAGTACTTC. The encoded protein is CASSDSPIQGALYEQYF.

The chain is built from TRBV5-1 and TRBJ2-1; D may be TRBD1 (6 bases). Per the germline V gene, CDR1 is SGHRS and CDR2 is YFSETQ. This CDR3 comprises 15 residues. The V gene lost 0 bases and the J gene lost 7 bases, with 14 bases spanning the gap. The CDR3 loop is CASSLAVGTKNEQFF. The CDR3, as DNA: TGCGCCAGCAGCTTGGCTGTTGGGACAAAAAATGAGCAGTTCTTC.

This chain connects TRBV7-2 to TRBJ2-5, with 7 bases fitting TRBD2. V dropped 5 bases and J dropped 5; count of bases not matched to a gene: 11. The CDR3 length is 15 residues. The germline V gene encodes CDR1 SGHTA and CDR2 FQGNSA. The CDR3 sequence: CASSTPRGAGETQYF. CDR3 in DNA: TGTGCCAGCAGCACCCCACGGGGAGCGGGGGAGACCCAGTACTTC.

This sequence joins TRBV24-1 and TRBJ1-1; D is unclear. V lost 2 bases and J lost 4, with 10 bases in between. The CDR3 spans 14 residues. Germline loops: CDR1 KGHDR, CDR2 SFDVKD. The CDR3 protein is CATSDSSSGTEAFF. CDR3 DNA sequence: TGTGCCACCAGTGATTCTAGTTCTGGCACTGAAGCTTTCTTT.

This clone occurred once. The chain links TRBV12-3 or TRBV12-4 to TRBJ1-4; no reliable D call. V lost 5 bases and J 10 bases, leaving 11 bases between the germline ends. This CDR3 spans 12 amino acids. The CDR3 bases are TGTGCCAGCAGTCCCGGGGTTGGAAAACTGTTTTTT. Residues: CASSPGVGKLFF.

This clone was counted between two and nine times. The chain uses TRBV5-6 and TRBJ2-5; 10 positions match TRBD2. The junction had 11 bases not matched to a gene; V was cut back by 1 base and J by 5 bases. This CDR3 has 17 residues. Per germline, CDR1 SGHDT and CDR2 YYEEEE. CDR3 amino acids: CASSLFGLAGETETQYF. The CDR3 DNA reads as TGTGCCAGCAGCTTGTTTGGGCTAGCGGGAGAAACGGAGACCCAGTACTTC.

This clone occurred once. The chain carries TRBV7-2 and TRBJ1-1; D is ambiguous. This CDR3 spans 17 amino acids. V was shortened by 2 bases and J by 0 bases, with 16 bases between the two germline ends. Looked up from germline, CDR1 is SGHTA and CDR2 is FQGNSA. The CDR3 loop reads CASSLILPGPMNTEAFF. For the CDR3, the DNA is TGTGCCAGCAGCTTAATCCTTCCAGGTCCAATGAACACTGAAGCTTTCTTT.

The rearrangement links TRBV1 to TRBJ2-1; the table assigns TRBD2, which was not confirmed against the DNA. TRBV1 is deemed a pseudogene. The CDR3 has 18 amino acids. CDR3 DNA sequence: TGCACCAGCAGCCATCCTCGTCACGGGGGGCACTCCTACAATGAGCAGTTCTTC. Translating gives CTSSHPRHGGHSYNEQFF.

The genes are TRBV4-1 and TRBJ1-1; D unclear. The germline V gene encodes CDR1 MGHRA and CDR2 YSYEKL. This CDR3 comprises 15 residues. Trimming removed 4 bases at V and 0 bases at J, with 12 bases between. The CDR3 coding sequence is TGCGCCAGCAGCCCAGAGAGTCGAATGAACACTGAAGCTTTCTTT. It specifies CASSPESRMNTEAFF.

The rearrangement uses TRBV5-8 and TRBJ2-3; 13 bases match TRBD2. V trimming: 4 bases; J trimming: 4 bases; junction bases outside the gene matches: 3. The CDR3 loop spans 15 amino acids. Germline assignment: CDR1 SGHTS and CDR2 YDEGEE. The CDR3, as DNA: TGTGCCAGCAGCCGCGGACTAGCGGGAGCAGATACGCAGTATTTT. Its translation is CASSRGLAGADTQYF. Drawing the rest from reference TRBV5-8 and TRBJ2-3, the complete variable domain is EAGVTQSPTHLIKTRGQQATLRCSPISGHTSVYWYQQALGLGLQFLLWYDEGEERNRGNFPPRFSGRQFPNYSSELNVNALELEDSALYLCASSRGLAGADTQYFGPGTRLTVL.

The chain has TRBV5-6 and TRBJ2-7, with 8 positions matching TRBD2. CDR3 size: 14 residues. With V trimmed by 3 bases and J by 4 bases, 6 bases remained unmatched. The germline V gene encodes CDR1 SGHDT and CDR2 YYEEEE. CDR3 DNA sequence: TGTGCCAGCAGCTCAACTAGCGGAGAGTACGAGCAGTACTTC. Its translation: CASSSTSGEYEQYF.

This chain connects TRBV5-1 to TRBJ2-2, with D unclear. Germline V CDR1 and CDR2: SGHRS, YFSETQ. The CDR3 runs to 15 residues. Between the trimmed V and J ends, which lost 2 bases and 0 bases, there was a span of 8 bases. CDR3 DNA sequence: TGCGCCAGCAGCTTCGGCAGGCCGAACACCGGGGAGCTGTTTTTT. It yields the protein CASSFGRPNTGELFF.

CDR3 residues: CASSLYRAEQFF. The CDR3 region has the DNA TGTGCCAGCAGCTTGTATCGAGCTGAGCAGTTCTTC. V gene TRBV7-2 combines with J gene TRBJ2-1; no definite D call. The CDR3 has 12 amino acids. Germline loops: CDR1 SGHTA, CDR2 FQGNSA. Trimming left V 3 bases short and J 9 bases short, with 9 bases between.

The chain is built from TRBV27 and TRBJ2-5; 15 nucleotides line up with TRBD2. The CDR3 loop spans 18 amino acids. Germline V gene sequence: CDR1 MNHEY, CDR2 SMNVEV (reference sequence). Trimming cost V 8 bases and J 1 base; bases outside gene matches: 11. In DNA, the CDR3 is TGTGCCAGCTCTCCCCGGTGGACTAGCGGGAGGGCCCAAGAGACCCAGTACTTC. Amino acid sequence: CASSPRWTSGRAQETQYF.